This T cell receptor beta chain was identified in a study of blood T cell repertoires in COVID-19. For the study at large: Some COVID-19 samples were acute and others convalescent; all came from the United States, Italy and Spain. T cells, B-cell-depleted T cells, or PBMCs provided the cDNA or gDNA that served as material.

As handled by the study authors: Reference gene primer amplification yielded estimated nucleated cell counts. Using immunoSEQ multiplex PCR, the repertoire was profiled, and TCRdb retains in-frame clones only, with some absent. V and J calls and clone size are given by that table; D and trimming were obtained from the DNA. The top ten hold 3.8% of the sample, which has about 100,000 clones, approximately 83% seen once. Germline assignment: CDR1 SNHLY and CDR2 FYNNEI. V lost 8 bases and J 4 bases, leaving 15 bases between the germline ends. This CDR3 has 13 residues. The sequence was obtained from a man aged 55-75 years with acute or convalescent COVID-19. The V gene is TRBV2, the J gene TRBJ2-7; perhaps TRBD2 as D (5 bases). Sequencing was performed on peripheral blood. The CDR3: CASQSRTEYEQYF. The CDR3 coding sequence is TGTGCCAGCCAGAGTAGGACTGAGTACGAGCAGTACTTC.